The 9 T cell receptor beta chains reported below all come from one sample, sequenced in a study of blood T cell repertoires in COVID-19. The data were produced by immunoSEQ multiplex PCR, yet TCRdb's version contains in-frame clones alone and is incomplete. The sample shows a few hundred thousand clones, about 90% of them seen only once. The sequencing input was PBMCs or T cells enriched from blood (not recorded which). The source is a man aged 35 to 55 in a cohort exposed to, infected with or recovered from COVID-19 (not recorded which).

J is TRBJ2-1 and V is TRBV28; 8 bases fit TRBD1. Germline lookup yields CDR1 MDHEN and CDR2 SYDVKM. The junction had 12 bases not matched to a gene; V was cut back by 5 bases and J by 3 bases. CDR3 size: 17 residues. The CDR3 spells CASSILQGEAFYNEQFF. CDR3 DNA: TGTGCCAGCAGTATACTACAGGGGGAAGCCTTCTACAATGAGCAGTTCTTC.

The rearrangement uses TRBV28 and TRBJ2-7, with 12 bases matching TRBD1. CDR1 and CDR2 from the germline V gene are MDHEN and SYDVKM. The junction had 5 bases not matched to a gene; V was cut back by 7 bases and J by 4 bases. This CDR3 has 14 amino acids. The CDR3 nucleotides read TGTGCCAGCACACCGGGACAGGGGGCTTACGAGCAGTACTTC. Its protein product is CASTPGQGAYEQYF.

This clone was recorded only once. The chain uses TRBV5-4 and TRBJ1-2, with 12 bases identical to TRBD1. The CDR3 is 17 amino acids. The J segment lost 8 bases and the V segment lost 4 bases, leaving 15 bases of the junction unmatched. CDR1 and CDR2 from the germline V gene are SGHNT and YYREEE (reference sequence). In DNA form, the CDR3 reads TGTGCCAGCAGCCTACCGGGACAGGGGGCAGCGGGGTACGGCTACACCTTC. Translating it yields CASSLPGQGAAGYGYTF. Filled out from reference TRBV5-4 and TRBJ1-2, the complete variable domain reads ETGVTQSPTHLIKTRGQQVTLRCSSQSGHNTVSWYQQALGQGPQFIFQYYREEENGRGNFPPRFSGLQFPNYSSELNVNALELDDSALYLCASSLPGQGAAGYGYTFGSGTRLTVV.

The chain has TRBV19 and TRBJ2-5; 9 positions match TRBD1. This CDR3 comprises 16 residues. Trimming at V came to 7 bases and at J to 0 bases, leaving 9 bases not matched to a gene. Germline V gene data show CDR1 as LNHDA and CDR2 as SQIVND (reference sequence). CDR3 sequence: CASKFTGTGNQETQYF. DNA of the CDR3: TGTGCCAGTAAATTTACGGGGACAGGGAACCAAGAGACCCAGTACTTC.

The chain couples TRBV18 to TRBJ1-1; TRBD1 agrees at 7 bases. The CDR3 totals 15 residues. Trimming at V came to 4 bases and at J to 5 bases, leaving 10 bases not matched to a gene. Germline V gene data show CDR1 as KGHSH and CDR2 as LQKENI. CDR3 sequence: CASSQKQGSGTEAFF. CDR3 nucleotide sequence: TGTGCCAGCTCACAAAAACAGGGGTCGGGGACTGAAGCTTTCTTT.

This chain uses TRBV29-1 with TRBJ1-1; 7 bases line up with TRBD1. There are 15 residues in the CDR3. Per the germline V gene, CDR1 is SQVTM and CDR2 is ANQGSEA. Unmatched junction bases numbered 7, after V lost 1 base and J lost 2 bases. The CDR3 bases are TGCAGCGTTGAAGGCCTAGGGGGCGCCAACACTGAAGCTTTCTTT. It codes for CSVEGLGGANTEAFF.

The chain joins TRBV24-1 to TRBJ2-1; 7 bases fit TRBD1. Germline assignment: CDR1 KGHDR and CDR2 SFDVKD. The CDR3 totals 15 residues. V lost 3 bases, J lost 2 bases, and 3 bases stayed unmatched. CDR3 region: CATSDPDRAYNEQFF. DNA for the CDR3: TGTGCCACCAGTGATCCCGACAGGGCCTACAATGAGCAGTTCTTC.

The chain links TRBV5-4 to TRBJ2-1; 13 nucleotides agree with TRBD2. The germline gives CDR1 SGHNT, CDR2 YYREEE (reference sequence). This CDR3 has 16 amino acids. Trimming cost V 3 bases and J 6 bases; bases outside gene matches: 6. The CDR3 nucleotides read TGTGCCAGCAGCTACCGGACTAGCGGGAGTCTCAATGAGCAGTTCTTC. This gives the protein CASSYRTSGSLNEQFF.

The rearrangement links TRBV15 to TRBJ2-1; 10 nucleotides match TRBD1. The germline V gene encodes CDR1 LNHNV and CDR2 YYDKDF (reference sequence). Trimming cost V 1 base and J 10 bases; bases outside gene matches: 7. The CDR3 totals 15 residues. CDR3: CATSRGGQGVKEQFF. The CDR3 DNA reads as TGTGCCACCAGCAGAGGAGGACAGGGGGTGAAGGAGCAGTTCTTC.